This T cell receptor beta chain was captured in a study of cytomegalovirus exposure and HLA in healthy donors. Notes on the study in general: Rare TCR sequences dominated, though some public TCRs recurred in many donors.

The PCR contained 60 Vbeta and 13 Jbeta primers. Profiling relied on immunoSEQ multiplex PCR, and the TCRdb table lists in-frame clones only, not all of them. The sample holds some 140,000 clones; roughly 74% are singletons and the top ten take approximately 2.8%. The trim removed 0 bases at V and 10 bases at J, leaving 11 bases unmatched. The CDR3 is 16 amino acids. The germline V gene encodes CDR1 SGHRS and CDR2 YFSETQ. As concerns this clone: Its antigen is not known.

The sequencing sample was made of PBMCs. This chain links TRBV5-1 with TRBJ2-1; the match to TRBD1 covers 9 bases. The receptor comes from a man aged 18 to 30 in good health and CMV-seronegative. The CDR3 is CASSLGLRDREDEQFF. The CDR3 nucleotides read TGCGCCAGCAGCTTGGGGTTGCGGGACAGGGAGGACGAGCAGTTCTTC. The full variable domain, with the rest looked up from reference TRBV5-1 and TRBJ2-1, is KAGVTQTPRYLIKTRGQQVTLSCSPISGHRSVSWYQQTPGQGLQFLFEYFSETQRNKGNFPGRFSGRQFSNSRSEMNVSTLELGDSALYLCASSLGLRDREDEQFFGPGTRLTVL.